These 9 T cell receptor beta chains originate from one sample sequenced in a study of blood T cell repertoires in COVID-19. Profiled with immunoSEQ multiplex PCR; TCRdb holds only in-frame clones, not every one. The data hold around 230,000 clones, with approximately 90% observed a single time. The sample comprised peripheral blood. These receptors were taken from a young man who had recovered from COVID-19.

In nucleotides, the CDR3 is TGTGCCTCCAAGACCGGGGGACCTTGGGATACGCAGTATTTT. Translated, it gives CASKTGGPWDTQYF. The chain has TRBV19 and TRBJ2-3, with D possibly being TRBD2 (6 bases). The V end lost 11 bases, the J end lost 6 bases, and 21 bases lay between the germline ends. The CDR3 loop spans 14 amino acids. Per the germline V gene, CDR1 is LNHDA and CDR2 is SQIVND (reference sequence).

The chain combines TRBV5-1 with TRBJ1-2; 8 bases map to TRBD1. The germline V gene encodes CDR1 SGHRS and CDR2 YFSETQ. The CDR3 is made up of 12 amino acids. Unmatched junction bases numbered 4, after V lost 4 bases and J lost 8 bases. The DNA of the CDR3 is TGCGCCAGCAGCCAGGACAGGGACGGCTACACCTTC. Translated, it gives CASSQDRDGYTF. Together with reference TRBV5-1 and TRBJ1-2, the CDR3 gives the full variable domain: KAGVTQTPRYLIKTRGQQVTLSCSPISGHRSVSWYQQTPGQGLQFLFEYFSETQRNKGNFPGRFSGRQFSNSRSEMNVSTLELGDSALYLCASSQDRDGYTFGSGTRLTVV.

The CDR3 reads CAWAQGVDQPQHF. The CDR3, as DNA: TGTGCCTGGGCTCAGGGCGTTGATCAGCCCCAGCATTTT. This rearrangement joins TRBV30 to TRBJ1-5; weak D call: TRBD1 (5 bases). This CDR3 region has 13 residues. The V end lost 5 bases, the J end lost 5 bases, and 13 bases lay between the germline ends. CDR1 is GTSNPN and CDR2 is SVGIG in the germline V gene (reference sequence).

This clone has a count of ten or more. The chain is built from TRBV6-5 and TRBJ1-6, with D perhaps matching TRBD1 (5 bases). Germline values: CDR1 MNHEY, CDR2 SVGAGI. This CDR3 is built from 12 residues. V was shortened by 8 bases and J by 10 bases, with 12 bases between the two germline ends. Written as DNA, the CDR3 is TGTGCCAGCGGTATGGAGGGGTCACCCCTCCACTTT. Its translation is CASGMEGSPLHF.

This chain connects TRBV20-1 to TRBJ2-1, with 7 nucleotides matching TRBD1. Unmatched junction bases numbered 9, after V lost 6 bases and J lost 13 bases. The CDR3 extends over 11 amino acids. Germline V gene data show CDR1 as DFQATT and CDR2 as SNEGSKA (reference sequence). This CDR3 is CSAPKTGLQFF. Written as DNA, the CDR3 is TGCAGTGCCCCGAAGACAGGGCTCCAGTTCTTC.

The chain has TRBV6-6 and TRBJ1-2; D is ambiguous. V lost 0 bases and J 10 bases, leaving 9 bases between the germline ends. CDR3 size: 12 residues. The V gene's germline CDR1 is MNHNY and CDR2 SVGAGI (reference sequence). The DNA for the CDR3 is TGTGCCAGCAGTTACTCGAGCCAGGACTACACCTTC. Translating it yields CASSYSSQDYTF.

The V call is TRBV5-6, the J call TRBJ1-1, with D perhaps TRBD1 (5 bases). V gave up 0 bases and J gave up 7 bases, with 10 bases separating them. This CDR3 comprises 13 residues. CDR1 SGHDT and CDR2 YYEEEE come from the germline V gene. The CDR3 DNA reads as TGTGCCAGCAGCTTGGCACTCGACAGTGAAGCTTTCTTT. Translation: CASSLALDSEAFF. The whole variable domain, remainder taken from reference TRBV5-6 and TRBJ1-1, is DAGVTQSPTHLIKTRGQQVTLRCSPKSGHDTVSWYQQALGQGPQFIFQYYEEEERQRGNFPDRFSGHQFPNYSSELNVNALLLGDSALYLCASSLALDSEAFFGQGTRLTVV.

Only a few counts were recorded for this clone. The genes are TRBV2 and TRBJ2-1; D remains unclear. The CDR3 extends over 13 amino acids. V was shortened by 8 bases and J by 0 bases, with 8 bases between the two germline ends. From germline, CDR1 is SNHLY and CDR2 FYNNEI. The CDR3, as DNA: TGTGCCAGCCGCCAACTCTCCTACAATGAGCAGTTCTTC. This encodes CASRQLSYNEQFF.

The rearrangement joins TRBV5-5 to TRBJ2-7; D not certain. The CDR3 extends over 13 amino acids. Trimming left V 1 base short and J 2 bases short, with 7 bases between. Germline-derived CDR1 and CDR2 are SGHKS and YYEKEE (reference sequence). CDR3 nucleotide sequence: TGTGCCAGCAGCTTGTACTACACCTACGAGCAGTACTTC. This codes for CASSLYYTYEQYF. Using reference TRBV5-5 and TRBJ2-7 for the parts outside the CDR3, the full variable domain is DAGVTQSPTHLIKTRGQQVTLRCSPISGHKSVSWYQQVLGQGPQFIFQYYEKEERGRGNFPDRFSARQFPNYSSELNVNALLLGDSALYLCASSLYYTYEQYFGPGTRLTVT.